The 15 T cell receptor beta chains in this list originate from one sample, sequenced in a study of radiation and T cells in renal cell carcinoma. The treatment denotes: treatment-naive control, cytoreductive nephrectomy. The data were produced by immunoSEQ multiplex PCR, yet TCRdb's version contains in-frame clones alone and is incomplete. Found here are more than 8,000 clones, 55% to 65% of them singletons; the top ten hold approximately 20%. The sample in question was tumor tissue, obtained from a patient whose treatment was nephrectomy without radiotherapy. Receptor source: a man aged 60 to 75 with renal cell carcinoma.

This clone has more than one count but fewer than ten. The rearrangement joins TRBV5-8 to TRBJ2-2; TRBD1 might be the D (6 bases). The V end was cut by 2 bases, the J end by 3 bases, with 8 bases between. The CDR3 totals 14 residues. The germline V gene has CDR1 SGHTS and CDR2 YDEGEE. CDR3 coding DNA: TGTGCCAGCAGCTTAAGGGGGTACACCGGGGAGCTGTTTTTT. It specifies CASSLRGYTGELFF.

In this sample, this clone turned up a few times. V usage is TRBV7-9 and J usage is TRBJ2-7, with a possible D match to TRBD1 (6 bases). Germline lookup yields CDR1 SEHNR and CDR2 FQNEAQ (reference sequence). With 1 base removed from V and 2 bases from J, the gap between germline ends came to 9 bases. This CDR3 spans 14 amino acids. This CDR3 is CASSLGGGTYEQYF. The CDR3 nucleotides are TGTGCCAGCAGCTTAGGAGGGGGTACCTACGAGCAGTACTTC.

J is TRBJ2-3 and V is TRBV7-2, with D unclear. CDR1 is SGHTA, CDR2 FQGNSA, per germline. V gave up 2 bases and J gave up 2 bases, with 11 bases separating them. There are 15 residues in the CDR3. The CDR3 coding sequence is TGTGCCAGCAGCTTAAGAGGCGGAACCACAGATACGCAGTATTTT. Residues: CASSLRGGTTDTQYF.

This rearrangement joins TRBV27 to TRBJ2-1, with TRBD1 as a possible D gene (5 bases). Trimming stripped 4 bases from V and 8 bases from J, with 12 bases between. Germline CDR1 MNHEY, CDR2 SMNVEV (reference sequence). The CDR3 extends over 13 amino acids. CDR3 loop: CASSSPGFHEQFF. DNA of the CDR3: TGTGCCAGCAGTTCCCCAGGGTTCCATGAGCAGTTCTTC.

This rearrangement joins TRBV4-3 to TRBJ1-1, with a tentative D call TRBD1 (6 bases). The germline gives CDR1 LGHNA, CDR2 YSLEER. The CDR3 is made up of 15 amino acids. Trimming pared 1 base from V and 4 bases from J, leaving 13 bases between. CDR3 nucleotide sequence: TGCGCCAGCAGCCAAGGCACAGGGCCAAGCACTGAAGCTTTCTTT. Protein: CASSQGTGPSTEAFF.

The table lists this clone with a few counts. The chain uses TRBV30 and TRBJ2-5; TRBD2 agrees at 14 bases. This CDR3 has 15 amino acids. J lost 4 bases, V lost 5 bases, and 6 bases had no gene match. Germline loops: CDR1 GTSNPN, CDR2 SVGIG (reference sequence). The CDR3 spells CAWGGGLAGVETQYF. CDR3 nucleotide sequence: TGTGCCTGGGGGGGGGGACTAGCGGGAGTAGAGACCCAGTACTTC.

CDR3 sequence: CASSPIQGGELFF. The CDR3 DNA is TGTGCCAGCAGCCCGATTCAAGGCGGGGAGCTGTTTTTT. This chain links TRBV7-6 with TRBJ2-2, with D unresolved. CDR1 is SGHVS, CDR2 FNYEAQ, per germline. V lost 5 bases, J lost 7 bases, and 11 bases lay in between. This CDR3 is built from 13 residues.

The CDR3 DNA reads TGTGCCATCAGCCGAGACGCGTACGAGCAGTACTTC. The encoded protein is CAISRDAYEQYF. The chain links TRBV10-3 to TRBJ2-7; D ambiguous. Germline V gene data show CDR1 as ENHRY and CDR2 as SYGVKD. This CDR3 spans 12 amino acids. Trimming removed 6 bases at V and 4 bases at J, with 10 bases between.

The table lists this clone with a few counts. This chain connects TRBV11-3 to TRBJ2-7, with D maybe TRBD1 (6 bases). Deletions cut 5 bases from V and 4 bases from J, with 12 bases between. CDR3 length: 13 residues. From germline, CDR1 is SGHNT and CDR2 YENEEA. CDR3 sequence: CASSPGQIYEQYF. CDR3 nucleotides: TGTGCCAGCAGCCCCGGACAGATTTACGAGCAGTACTTC.

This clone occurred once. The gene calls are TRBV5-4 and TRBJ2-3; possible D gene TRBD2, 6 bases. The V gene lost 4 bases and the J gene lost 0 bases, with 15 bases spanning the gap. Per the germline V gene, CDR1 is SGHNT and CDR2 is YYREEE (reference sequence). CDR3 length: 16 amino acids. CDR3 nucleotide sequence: TGTGCCAGCAGCCCCAATAGCGGAAGGAGCACAGATACGCAGTATTTT. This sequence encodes CASSPNSGRSTDTQYF.

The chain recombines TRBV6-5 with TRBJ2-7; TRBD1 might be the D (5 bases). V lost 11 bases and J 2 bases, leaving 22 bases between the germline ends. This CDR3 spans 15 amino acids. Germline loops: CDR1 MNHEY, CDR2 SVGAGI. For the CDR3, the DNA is TGTGCCTCAAGCCAGAGGACATCCTATGCCTACGAGCAGTACTTC. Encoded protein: CASSQRTSYAYEQYF.

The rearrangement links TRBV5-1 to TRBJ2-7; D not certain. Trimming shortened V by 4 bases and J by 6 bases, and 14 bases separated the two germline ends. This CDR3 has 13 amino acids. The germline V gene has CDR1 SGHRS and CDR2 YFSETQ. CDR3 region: CASSLGPACEQYF. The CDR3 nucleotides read TGCGCCAGCAGCCTCGGGCCAGCCTGCGAGCAGTACTTC.

In DNA form, the CDR3 reads TGTGCCAGCAGTGCAACCGGCACCGGGGAGCTGTTTTTT. Amino acids: CASSATGTGELFF. The chain is built from TRBV6-5 and TRBJ2-2; D remains unclear. The CDR3 sequence is 13 residues long. CDR1 and CDR2 (germline): MNHEY, SVGAGI. V dropped 5 bases and J dropped 4 bases, with 8 bases sitting between them.

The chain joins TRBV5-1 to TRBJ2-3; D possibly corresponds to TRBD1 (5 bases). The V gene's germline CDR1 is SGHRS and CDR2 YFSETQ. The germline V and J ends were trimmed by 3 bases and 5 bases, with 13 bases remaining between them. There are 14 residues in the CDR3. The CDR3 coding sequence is TGCGCCAGCAGCTCGACAGTTTCGGGAGATACGCAGTATTTT. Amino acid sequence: CASSSTVSGDTQYF.

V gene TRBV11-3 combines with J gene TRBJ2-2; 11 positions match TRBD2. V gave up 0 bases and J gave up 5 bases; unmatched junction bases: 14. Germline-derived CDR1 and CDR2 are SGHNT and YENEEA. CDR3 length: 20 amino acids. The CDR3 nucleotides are TGTGCCAGCAGCTTAGAGCGGTGGCTAGCGGGGGGCGCTGGAACCGGGGAGCTGTTTTTT. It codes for CASSLERWLAGGAGTGELFF. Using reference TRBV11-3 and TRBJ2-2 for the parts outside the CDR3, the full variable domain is EAGVVQSPRYKIIEKKQPVAFWCNPISGHNTLYWYLQNLGQGPELLIRYENEEAVDDSQLPKDRFSAERLKGVDSTLKIQPAELGDSAVYLCASSLERWLAGGAGTGELFFGEGSRLTVL.